The TCR beta chain described here comes from a study of cytomegalovirus exposure and HLA in healthy donors. Points from the study as a whole: It was confirmed in vitro that a few of the CMV-associated chains were specific for CMV antigens. Listed as cytomegalovirus-associated were 164 TCR beta chains.

Libraries were prepared by immunoSEQ multiplex PCR; TCRdb keeps only in-frame clonotypes and omits some of them. The sample records around 150,000 clones, approximately 86% being singletons. The donors were members of the validation cohort, which comprised 120 subjects and was separate from the first cohort of roughly 700 subjects. As to this clone: Its antigen is unknown.

The length of the CDR3 is 17 residues. Germline V gives CDR1 SEHNR, CDR2 FQNEAQ (reference sequence). Trimming cost V 2 bases and J 9 bases, with 23 bases left between them. The chain links TRBV7-9 to TRBJ2-1, with D tentatively TRBD1 (7 bases). Sequenced sample: PBMCs. The receptor comes from a woman aged 18-29 years in good health and CMV-seronegative. CDR3 nucleotide sequence: TGTGCCAGCAGCTTATCCGGAGGGGGCCTAACTCTAGGTGAGCAGTTCTTC. Its protein product is CASSLSGGGLTLGEQFF.